This TCR beta chain was retrieved from a study of blood T cell repertoires in COVID-19. Whole-study context: The United States, Italy and Spain provided the acute and convalescent COVID-19 samples. T cells, B-cell-depleted T cells, or PBMCs supplied cDNA or gDNA.

Germline trimming cut 4 bases from V and 8 bases from J; bases unmatched to any gene: 7. Per the germline V gene, CDR1 is MNHEY and CDR2 is SVGAGI. This CDR3 contains 14 residues. As handled by the study authors: It was from reference gene primer amplification that nucleated cell counts were estimated. Clones were read by immunoSEQ multiplex PCR, and TCRdb kept only the in-frame ones, dropping some. V, J and clone size reflect that table, while D and trimming were determined from the DNA. The table lists approximately 500,000 clones, 70% to 90% of them singletons, with roughly 7.4% in the top ten. Seattle patients were enrolled during active infection and followed longitudinally.

The sequence was collected from a woman between 45 and 60 years old with COVID-19, enrolled during active disease. The source material was peripheral blood. This chain uses TRBV6-5 with TRBJ2-1, with TRBD1 identical over 8 bases. In DNA form, the CDR3 reads TGTGCCAGCAGTTGGATGCAGGGGGCTGATGAGCAGTTCTTC. This translates into CASSWMQGADEQFF.